This T cell receptor (beta chain) emerged from a study of OX40 agonist ivuxolimab in advanced cancers. CDR3 length equals 14 residues. Germline V gives CDR1 SGDLS, CDR2 YYNGEE. Trimming cost V 3 bases and J 11 bases, with 20 bases left between them. Blood specimens came from baseline, cycle 4 day 1, and cycle 7 day 1. The protocol was immunoSEQ multiplex PCR, while the TCRdb copy is restricted to in-frame clones and leaves out a portion. This sample has tens of thousands of clones, with approximately 82% found just once. This chain joins TRBV9 and TRBJ1-1; D possibly corresponds to TRBD1 (6 bases). This material consisted of CD4+ or CD8+ T cells sorted from blood, taken in a trial of the OX40 agonist ivuxolimab. The receptor comes from an adult with an advanced solid tumor such as melanoma, head and neck, liver or kidney cancer. For the CDR3, the DNA is TGTGCCAGCAGCGCCCGACAGGCTTTGGGTGGGGCTTTCTTT. Protein sequence: CASSARQALGGAFF.